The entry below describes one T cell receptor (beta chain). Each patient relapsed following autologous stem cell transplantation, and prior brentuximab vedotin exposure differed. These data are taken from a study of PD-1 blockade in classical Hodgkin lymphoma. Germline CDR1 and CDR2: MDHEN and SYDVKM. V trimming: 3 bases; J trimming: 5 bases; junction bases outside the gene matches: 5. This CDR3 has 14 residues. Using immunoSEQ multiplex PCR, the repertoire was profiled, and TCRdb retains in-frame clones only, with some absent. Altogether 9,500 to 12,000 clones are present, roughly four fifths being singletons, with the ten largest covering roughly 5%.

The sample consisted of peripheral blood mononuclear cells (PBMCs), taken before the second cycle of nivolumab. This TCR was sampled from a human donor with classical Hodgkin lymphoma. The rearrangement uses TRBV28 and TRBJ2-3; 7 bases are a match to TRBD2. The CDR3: CASSLTGGEDTQYF. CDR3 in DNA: TGTGCCAGCAGTTTGACGGGGGGTGAAGATACGCAGTATTTT.